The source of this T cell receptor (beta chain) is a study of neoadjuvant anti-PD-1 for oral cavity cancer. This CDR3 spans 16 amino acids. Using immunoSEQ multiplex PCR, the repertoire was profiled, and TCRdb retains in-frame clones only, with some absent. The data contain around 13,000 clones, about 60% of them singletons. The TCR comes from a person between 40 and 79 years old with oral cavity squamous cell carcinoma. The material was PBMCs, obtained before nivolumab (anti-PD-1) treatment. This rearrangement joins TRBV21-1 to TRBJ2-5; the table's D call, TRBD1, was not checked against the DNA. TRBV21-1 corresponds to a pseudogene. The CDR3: CASSSRPGQFWETQYF. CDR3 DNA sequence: TGTGCCAGCAGCTCTCGACCGGGACAGTTCTGGGAGACCCAGTACTTC.